The clone carrying this T cell receptor beta chain appeared a few times. Its antigen is still unknown. CDR1 is SQVTM, CDR2 ANQGSEA, per germline. Trimming took off 6 bases at V and 5 bases at J, with 10 bases between the two ends. This CDR3 spans 12 amino acids. The sample belongs to a study of T cells after yellow fever vaccination. Study outcomes and limitations: Most primary-vaccination clones recurred post-booster (under 98% CD4, 88% CD8). Few clonotypes appeared in both CD4 and CD8 compartments.

TCRdb re-called the 5' RACE reads with MiXCR, one entry per CDR3 protein. The table shows some 300,000 distinct CDR3 sequences, with 7.5% to 9% occurring only once. The chain carries TRBV29-1 and TRBJ2-2; D is perhaps TRBD1 or TRBD2 (5 bases each). The receptor comes from a man aged 18-30 years who received the YFV17D yellow fever vaccine. This specimen was CD4+ T cells sorted from PBMCs, taken 5 days after the yellow fever booster vaccination. The CDR3 DNA sequence: TGCAGCGTCGGGACGGGAACCGGGGAGCTGTTTTTT. This translates into CSVGTGTGELFF.